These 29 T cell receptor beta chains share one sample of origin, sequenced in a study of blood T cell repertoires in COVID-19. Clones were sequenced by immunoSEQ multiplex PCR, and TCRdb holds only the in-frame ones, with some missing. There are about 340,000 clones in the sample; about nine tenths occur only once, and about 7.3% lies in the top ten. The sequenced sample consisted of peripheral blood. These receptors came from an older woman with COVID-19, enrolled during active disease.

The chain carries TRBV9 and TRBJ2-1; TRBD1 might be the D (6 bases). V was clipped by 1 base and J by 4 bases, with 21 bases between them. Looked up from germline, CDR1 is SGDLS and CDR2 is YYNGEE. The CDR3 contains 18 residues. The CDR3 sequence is CASSVTFRLQGAYNEQFF. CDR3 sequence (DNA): TGTGCCAGCAGCGTAACGTTCAGGTTACAGGGTGCATACAATGAGCAGTTCTTC.

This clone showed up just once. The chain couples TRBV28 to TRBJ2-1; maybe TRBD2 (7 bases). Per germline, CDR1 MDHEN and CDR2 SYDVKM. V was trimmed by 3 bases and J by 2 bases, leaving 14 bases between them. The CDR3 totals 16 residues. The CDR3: CASSLFKGGAYNEQFF. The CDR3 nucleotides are TGTGCCAGCAGTTTGTTTAAGGGGGGGGCCTACAATGAGCAGTTCTTC.

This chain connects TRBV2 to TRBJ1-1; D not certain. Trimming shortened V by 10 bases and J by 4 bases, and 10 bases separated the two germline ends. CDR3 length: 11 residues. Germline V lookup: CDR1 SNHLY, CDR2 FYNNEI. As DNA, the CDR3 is TGTGCCACCCAGTCAGGCACTGAAGCTTTCTTT. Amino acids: CATQSGTEAFF.

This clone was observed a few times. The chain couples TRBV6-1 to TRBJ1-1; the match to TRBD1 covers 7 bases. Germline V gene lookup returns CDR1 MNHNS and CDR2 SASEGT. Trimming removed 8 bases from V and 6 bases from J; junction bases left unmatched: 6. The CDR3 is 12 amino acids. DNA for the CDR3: TGTGCCAGCTGTACAGGGGATGCTGAAGCTTTCTTT. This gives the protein CASCTGDAEAFF.

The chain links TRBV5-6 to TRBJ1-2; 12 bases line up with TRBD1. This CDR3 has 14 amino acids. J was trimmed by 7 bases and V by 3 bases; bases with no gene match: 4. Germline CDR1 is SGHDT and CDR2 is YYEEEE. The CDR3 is CASSWDRGRGGYTF. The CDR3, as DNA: TGTGCCAGCAGCTGGGACAGGGGGCGCGGTGGCTACACCTTC.

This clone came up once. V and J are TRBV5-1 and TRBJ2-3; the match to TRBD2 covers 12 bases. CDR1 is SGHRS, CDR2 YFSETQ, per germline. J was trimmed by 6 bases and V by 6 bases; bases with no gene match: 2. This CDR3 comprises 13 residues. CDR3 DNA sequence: TGCGCCAGCAATGGACTAGCGGGGGATACGCAGTATTTT. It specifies CASNGLAGDTQYF.

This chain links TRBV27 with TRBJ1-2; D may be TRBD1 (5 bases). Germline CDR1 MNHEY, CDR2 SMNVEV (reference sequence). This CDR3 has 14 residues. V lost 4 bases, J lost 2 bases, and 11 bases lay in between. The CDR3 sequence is CASSSIRQNYGYTF. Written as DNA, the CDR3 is TGTGCCAGCAGTTCGATACGACAGAACTATGGCTACACCTTC.

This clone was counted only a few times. CDR3 in amino acids: CASSSVQVGLNYGYTF. CDR3 in DNA: TGTGCCAGCAGTTCAGTGCAGGTAGGACTCAACTATGGCTACACCTTC. This chain connects TRBV27 to TRBJ1-2; D unclear. The CDR3 has 16 amino acids. Trimming shortened V by 4 bases and J by 2 bases, and 17 bases separated the two germline ends. Germline V gives CDR1 MNHEY, CDR2 SMNVEV (reference sequence).

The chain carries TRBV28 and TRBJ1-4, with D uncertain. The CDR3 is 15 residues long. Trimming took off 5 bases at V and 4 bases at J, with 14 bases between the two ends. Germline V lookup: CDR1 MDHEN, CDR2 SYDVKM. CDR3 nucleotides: TGTGCCAGCAGTCAAGGAGGGCGGAGTAATGAAAAACTGTTTTTT. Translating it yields CASSQGGRSNEKLFF.

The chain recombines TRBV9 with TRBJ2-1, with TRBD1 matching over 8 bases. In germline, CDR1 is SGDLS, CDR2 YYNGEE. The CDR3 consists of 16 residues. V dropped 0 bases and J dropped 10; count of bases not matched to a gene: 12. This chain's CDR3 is CASSVGTGINVGEQFF. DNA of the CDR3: TGTGCCAGCAGCGTAGGGACAGGGATAAATGTAGGCGAGCAGTTCTTC. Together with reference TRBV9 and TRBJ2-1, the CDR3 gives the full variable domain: DSGVTQTPKHLITATGQRVTLRCSPRSGDLSVYWYQQSLDQGLQFLIQYYNGEERAKGNILERFSAQQFPDLHSELNLSSLELGDSALYFCASSVGTGINVGEQFFGPGTRLTVL.

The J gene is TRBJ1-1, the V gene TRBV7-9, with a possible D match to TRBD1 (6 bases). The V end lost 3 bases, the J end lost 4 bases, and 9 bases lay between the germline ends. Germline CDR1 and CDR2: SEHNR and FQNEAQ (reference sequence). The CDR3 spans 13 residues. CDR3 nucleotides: TGTGCCAGCAGCTTCGGACAGTTCACTGAAGCTTTCTTT. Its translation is CASSFGQFTEAFF.

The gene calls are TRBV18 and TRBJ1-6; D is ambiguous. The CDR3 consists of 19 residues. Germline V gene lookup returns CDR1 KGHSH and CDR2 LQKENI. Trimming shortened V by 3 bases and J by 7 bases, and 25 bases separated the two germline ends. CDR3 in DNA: TGTGCCAGCTCACCCACGGCGGTGGTTAAGGGAGGCTCGAATTCACCCCTCCACTTT. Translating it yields CASSPTAVVKGGSNSPLHF.

The CDR3 coding sequence is TGTGCCAGCAGTCGAACTCTACGGGGCACTGAAGCTTTCTTT. Translation: CASSRTLRGTEAFF. The chain employs TRBV2 and TRBJ1-1, with D uncertain. Trimming cost V 5 bases and J 4 bases, with 14 bases left between them. CDR3 size: 14 residues. From germline, CDR1 is SNHLY and CDR2 FYNNEI.

The CDR3 DNA follows: TGTGCCAGCAGCCCCGACAGGGGCCCCCAGAGCGGCTACACCTTC. As protein: CASSPDRGPQSGYTF. J is TRBJ1-2 and V is TRBV28, with TRBD1 identical over 8 bases. The germline gives CDR1 MDHEN, CDR2 SYDVKM. CDR3 size: 15 residues. V lost 6 bases and J lost 8; bases outside the gene matches: 14.

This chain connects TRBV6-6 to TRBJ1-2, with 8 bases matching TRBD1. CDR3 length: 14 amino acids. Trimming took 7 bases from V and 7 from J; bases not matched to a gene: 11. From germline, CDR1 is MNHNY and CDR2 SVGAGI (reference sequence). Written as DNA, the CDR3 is TGTGCCAGCATTCCGACAGGGGAGGAAGGTGGCTACACCTTC. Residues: CASIPTGEEGGYTF.

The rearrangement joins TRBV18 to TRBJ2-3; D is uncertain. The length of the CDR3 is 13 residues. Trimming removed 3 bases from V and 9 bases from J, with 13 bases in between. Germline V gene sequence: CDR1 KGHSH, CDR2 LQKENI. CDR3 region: CASSPRGAETQYF. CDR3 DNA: TGTGCCAGCTCACCCCGCGGAGCCGAAACGCAGTATTTT.

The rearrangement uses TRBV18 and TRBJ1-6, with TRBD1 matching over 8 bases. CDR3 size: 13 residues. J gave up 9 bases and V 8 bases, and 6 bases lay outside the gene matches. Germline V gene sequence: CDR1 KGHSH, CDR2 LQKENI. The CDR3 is CASKQGDSSPLHF. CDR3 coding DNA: TGTGCCAGCAAACAGGGGGATAGTTCACCCCTCCACTTT.

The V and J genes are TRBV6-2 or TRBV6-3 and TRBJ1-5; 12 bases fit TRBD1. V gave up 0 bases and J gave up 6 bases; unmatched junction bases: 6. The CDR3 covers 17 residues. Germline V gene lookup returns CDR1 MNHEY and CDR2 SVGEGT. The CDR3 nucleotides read TGTGCCAGCAGTTACTCGGGGGGACAGGGGGCAAGTCAGCCCCAGCATTTT. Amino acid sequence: CASSYSGGQGASQPQHF.

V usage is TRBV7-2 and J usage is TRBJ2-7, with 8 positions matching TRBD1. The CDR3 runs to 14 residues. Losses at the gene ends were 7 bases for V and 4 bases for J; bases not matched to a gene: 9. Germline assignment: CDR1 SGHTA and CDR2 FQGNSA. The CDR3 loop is CASTPGGVRYEQYF. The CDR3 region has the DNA TGTGCCAGCACCCCAGGGGGCGTAAGATACGAGCAGTACTTC.

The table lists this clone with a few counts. The CDR3 nucleotides are TGTGCCACCAGCAGGGAACTTTCGGGGATCAATCAGCCCCAGCATTTT. This gives the protein CATSRELSGINQPQHF. The rearrangement links TRBV15 to TRBJ1-5; D unclear. This CDR3 contains 16 residues. CDR1 is LNHNV, CDR2 YYDKDF, per germline (reference sequence). V lost 3 bases, J lost 3 bases, and 15 bases lay in between.

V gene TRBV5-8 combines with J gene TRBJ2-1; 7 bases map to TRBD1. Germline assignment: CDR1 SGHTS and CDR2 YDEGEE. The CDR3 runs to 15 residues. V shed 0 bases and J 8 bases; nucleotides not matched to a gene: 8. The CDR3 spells CASSLAAGGRDEQFF. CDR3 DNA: TGTGCCAGCAGCTTGGCGGCAGGGGGAAGGGATGAGCAGTTCTTC. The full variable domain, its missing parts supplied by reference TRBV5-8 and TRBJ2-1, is EAGVTQSPTHLIKTRGQQATLRCSPISGHTSVYWYQQALGLGLQFLLWYDEGEERNRGNFPPRFSGRQFPNYSSELNVNALELEDSALYLCASSLAAGGRDEQFFGPGTRLTVL.

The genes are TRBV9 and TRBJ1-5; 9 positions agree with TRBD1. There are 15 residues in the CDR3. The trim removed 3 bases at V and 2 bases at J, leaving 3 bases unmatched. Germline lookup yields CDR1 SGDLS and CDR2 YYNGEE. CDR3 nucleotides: TGTGCCAGCAGCGCCACAGGGGGCGGCAATCAGCCCCAGCATTTT. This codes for CASSATGGGNQPQHF. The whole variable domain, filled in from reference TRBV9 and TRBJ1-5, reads DSGVTQTPKHLITATGQRVTLRCSPRSGDLSVYWYQQSLDQGLQFLIQYYNGEERAKGNILERFSAQQFPDLHSELNLSSLELGDSALYFCASSATGGGNQPQHFGDGTRLSIL.

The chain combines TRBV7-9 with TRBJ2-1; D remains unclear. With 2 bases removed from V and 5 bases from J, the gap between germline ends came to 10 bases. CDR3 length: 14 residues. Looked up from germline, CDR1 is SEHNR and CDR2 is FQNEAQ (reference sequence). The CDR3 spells CASSLIFPDNEQFF. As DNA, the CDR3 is TGTGCCAGCAGCTTAATCTTCCCCGACAATGAGCAGTTCTTC. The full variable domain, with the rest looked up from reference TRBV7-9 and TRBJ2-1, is DTGVSQNPRHKITKRGQNVTFRCDPISEHNRLYWYRQTLGQGPEFLTYFQNEAQLEKSRLLSDRFSAERPKGSFSTLEIQRTEQGDSAMYLCASSLIFPDNEQFFGPGTRLTVL.

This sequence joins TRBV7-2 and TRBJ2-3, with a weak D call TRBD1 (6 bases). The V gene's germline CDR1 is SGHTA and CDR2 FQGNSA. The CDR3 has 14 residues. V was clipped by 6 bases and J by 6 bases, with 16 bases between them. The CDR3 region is CASSPGVVRDTQYF. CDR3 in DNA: TGTGCCAGCAGTCCAGGGGTGGTGAGGGATACGCAGTATTTT.

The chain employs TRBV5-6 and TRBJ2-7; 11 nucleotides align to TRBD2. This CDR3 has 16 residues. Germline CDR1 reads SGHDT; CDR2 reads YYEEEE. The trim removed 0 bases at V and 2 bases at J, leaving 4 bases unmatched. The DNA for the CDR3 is TGTGCCAGCAGCTTGGGGCTAGCGGGGGGACCCTACGAGCAGTACTTC. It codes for CASSLGLAGGPYEQYF.

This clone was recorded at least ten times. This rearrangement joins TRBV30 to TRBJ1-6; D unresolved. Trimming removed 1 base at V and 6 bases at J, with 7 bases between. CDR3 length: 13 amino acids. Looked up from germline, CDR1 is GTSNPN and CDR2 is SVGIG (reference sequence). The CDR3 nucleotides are TGTGCCTGGAGTGCGACACCTAATTCACCCCTCCACTTT. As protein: CAWSATPNSPLHF.

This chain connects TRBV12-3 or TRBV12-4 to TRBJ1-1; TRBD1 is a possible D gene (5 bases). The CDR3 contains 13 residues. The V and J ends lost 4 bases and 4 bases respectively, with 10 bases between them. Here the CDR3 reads CASSWGLITEAFF. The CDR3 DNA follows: TGTGCCAGCAGTTGGGGCCTGATCACTGAAGCTTTCTTT.

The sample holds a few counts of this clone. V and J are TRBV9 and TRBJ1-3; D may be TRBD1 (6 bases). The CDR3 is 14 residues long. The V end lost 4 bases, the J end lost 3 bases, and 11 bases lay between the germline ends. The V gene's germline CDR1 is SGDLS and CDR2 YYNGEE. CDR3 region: CASSLQGSGNTIYF. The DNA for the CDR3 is TGTGCCAGCAGCCTTCAGGGGAGTGGAAACACCATATATTTT. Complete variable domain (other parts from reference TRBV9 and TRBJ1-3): DSGVTQTPKHLITATGQRVTLRCSPRSGDLSVYWYQQSLDQGLQFLIQYYNGEERAKGNILERFSAQQFPDLHSELNLSSLELGDSALYFCASSLQGSGNTIYFGEGSWLTVV.

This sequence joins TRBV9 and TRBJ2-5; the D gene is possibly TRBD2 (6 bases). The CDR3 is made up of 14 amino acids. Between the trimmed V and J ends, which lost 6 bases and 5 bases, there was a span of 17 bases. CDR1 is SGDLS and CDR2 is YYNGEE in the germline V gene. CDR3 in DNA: TGTGCCAGCACCCGACTAGAGGCTGGGGAGACCCAGTACTTC. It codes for CASTRLEAGETQYF.